This T cell receptor (beta chain) was retrieved from a study of Ad26.COV2.S vaccination and SARS-CoV-2 variants. The table came from immunoSEQ multiplex PCR; TCRdb's copy has only in-frame clones and leaves some out. This table has over 400,000 clones, roughly 89% appearing once. Stated treatment: roughly 18 received Ad26.COV2.S at low or high dose, single or two shots; five or six received placebo; per-sample allocation not given. Specimens were obtained on day 63 following the first vaccine or placebo injection. Boston supplied an adult donor aged 18-55 years. The sample here was peripheral blood, taken in a trial of Ad26.COV2.S vaccine versus placebo. The TCR sequence derives from a person aged 18-65 years who received the Ad26.COV2.S COVID-19 vaccine or a placebo.

DNA for the CDR3: TGCGCCAGCAGCTTCTACACCGGGGAGCTGTTTTTT. This encodes CASSFYTGELFF. The chain carries TRBV5-1 and TRBJ2-2, with D hard to call. The CDR3 is 12 residues long. Germline V gene lookup returns CDR1 SGHRS and CDR2 YFSETQ. The V and J ends lost 2 bases and 3 bases respectively, with 2 bases between them.